Following are 9 T cell receptor beta chains from one sample sequenced in a study of T-cell memory formation after mild COVID-19. TCRdb redid the calling of the 5' RACE reads with MiXCR, one entry per CDR3 protein. The sample lists roughly 200,000 distinct CDR3 sequences, around 20% occurring once. The sample was PBMCs or a T cell subset sorted from them (not recorded which). The origin of the receptors is an adult woman who had mild COVID-19 (a few samples of this study predate the infection). Cell type and time point are not known.

The rearrangement links TRBV20-1 to TRBJ2-5, with 11 positions matching TRBD2. The CDR3 spans 15 residues. Germline lookup yields CDR1 DFQATT and CDR2 SNEGSKA (reference sequence). V lost 2 bases and J lost 2; bases outside the gene matches: 4. In DNA, the CDR3 is TGCAGTGCTAGACCGACTAGCGGGAAGCAAGAGACCCAGTACTTC. Its protein product is CSARPTSGKQETQYF.

The chain has TRBV2 and TRBJ2-3, with D uncertain. There are 12 residues in the CDR3. Germline lookup yields CDR1 SNHLY and CDR2 FYNNEI. V dropped 5 bases and J dropped 5 bases, with 8 bases sitting between them. CDR3 amino acids: CASSLLEDTQYF. CDR3 nucleotide sequence: TGTGCCAGCAGTTTGCTGGAAGATACGCAGTATTTT.

This clonotype has at least ten counts. The DNA for the CDR3 is TGTGCCAGCAGCGTAGCAGGGACTAGCGGGCGTCGCACAGATACGCAGTATTTT. It translates to CASSVAGTSGRRTDTQYF. V and J are TRBV9 and TRBJ2-3; the match to TRBD2 covers 12 bases. V shed 0 bases, J shed 1 base, and the junction held 6 bases outside the gene matches. Germline assignment: CDR1 SGDLS and CDR2 YYNGEE. The CDR3 loop spans 18 amino acids. The full variable domain, its missing parts supplied by reference TRBV9 and TRBJ2-3, is DSGVTQTPKHLITATGQRVTLRCSPRSGDLSVYWYQQSLDQGLQFLIQYYNGEERAKGNILERFSAQQFPDLHSELNLSSLELGDSALYFCASSVAGTSGRRTDTQYFGPGTRLTVL.

The gene calls are TRBV24-1 and TRBJ2-1, with 7 positions matching TRBD2. Germline assignment: CDR1 KGHDR and CDR2 SFDVKD. The CDR3 extends over 13 amino acids. V shed 5 bases, J shed 6 bases, and the junction held 3 bases outside the gene matches. The CDR3 DNA follows: TGTGCCACCAGTGGGGACTACACCAATGAGCAGTTCTTC. This translates into CATSGDYTNEQFF.

The CDR3 DNA sequence: TGTGCTAGTGGTTTGGTAGGGGCTCCAAATCAGCCCCAGCATTTT. This translates into CASGLVGAPNQPQHF. This rearrangement joins TRBV12-5 to TRBJ1-5, with D maybe TRBD1 (5 bases). The CDR3 runs to 15 residues. CDR1 is LGHNT, CDR2 FRNRAP, per germline. With 0 bases removed from V and 4 bases from J, the gap between germline ends came to 10 bases.

CDR3 coding DNA: TGCGCCAGCAGCCAAGATACCCGGGCCAGGGGGATAACTCAGCCCCAGCATTTT. It yields the protein CASSQDTRARGITQPQHF. This chain connects TRBV4-3 to TRBJ1-5, with 7 bases matching TRBD1. V was pared by 0 bases and J by 6 bases, with 14 bases of the junction left unmatched. CDR1 LGHNA and CDR2 YSLEER come from the germline V gene. The length of the CDR3 is 18 residues.

Only a few counts were recorded for this clonotype. This chain joins TRBV6-5 and TRBJ2-3; D might be TRBD2 (5 bases). CDR3 length: 13 residues. Trimming removed 6 bases at V and 4 bases at J, with 11 bases between. CDR1 and CDR2 from the germline V gene are MNHEY and SVGAGI. CDR3 nucleotide sequence: TGTGCCAGCAGGGAAACCGGGGCAGATACGCAGTATTTT. It translates to CASRETGADTQYF.

This rearrangement joins TRBV24-1 to TRBJ2-6, with D tentatively TRBD1 (5 bases). The CDR3 runs 15 residues. Germline V lookup: CDR1 KGHDR, CDR2 SFDVKD. Trimming cost V 3 bases and J 7 bases, with 12 bases left between them. The CDR3 is CATSDIQVGANVLTF. Here the CDR3 DNA reads TGTGCCACCAGTGATATACAGGTTGGAGCCAACGTCCTGACTTTC.

This rearrangement joins TRBV24-1 to TRBJ2-1; 7 bases agree with TRBD1. J gave up 2 bases and V 6 bases, and 3 bases lay outside the gene matches. Germline V gene sequence: CDR1 KGHDR, CDR2 SFDVKD. The CDR3 has 14 residues. CDR3 region: CATSTGATYNEQFF. CDR3 sequence (DNA): TGTGCCACCAGTACAGGGGCTACCTACAATGAGCAGTTCTTC.